This T cell receptor beta chain was recovered during a study of shared clonotypes between healthy human individuals. Findings of the study overall: Some naive CD4 clonotypes, around 4.7%, turned up in common across a handful of donors.

The healthy adult donors were HIV-negative and reported no recent acute infections or vaccinations. Sequenced by immunoSEQ multiplex PCR; TCRdb stores in-frame clones only, minus some. The repertoire holds 2 million to 2.5 million clones, with more than 85% as singletons. Germline loops: CDR1 SGHRS, CDR2 YFSETQ. CDR3 length equals 16 residues. V gave up 3 bases and J gave up 5 bases, with 18 bases separating them. With respect to this clone: Antigen: not known.

The genes are TRBV5-1 and TRBJ2-4, with D perhaps TRBD2 (6 bases). The sequencing sample was made of naive CD4+ T cells from PBMCs. Subset denoted: CD45RA+ positively selected. The sequence came from a man aged 18 to 29 in good health. Some clones in this sample may be carry-over from other donors' samples. CDR3 protein: CASSWGGFGSQNIQYF. In nucleotides, the CDR3 is TGCGCCAGCAGCTGGGGCGGGTTCGGGAGCCAAAACATTCAGTACTTC.